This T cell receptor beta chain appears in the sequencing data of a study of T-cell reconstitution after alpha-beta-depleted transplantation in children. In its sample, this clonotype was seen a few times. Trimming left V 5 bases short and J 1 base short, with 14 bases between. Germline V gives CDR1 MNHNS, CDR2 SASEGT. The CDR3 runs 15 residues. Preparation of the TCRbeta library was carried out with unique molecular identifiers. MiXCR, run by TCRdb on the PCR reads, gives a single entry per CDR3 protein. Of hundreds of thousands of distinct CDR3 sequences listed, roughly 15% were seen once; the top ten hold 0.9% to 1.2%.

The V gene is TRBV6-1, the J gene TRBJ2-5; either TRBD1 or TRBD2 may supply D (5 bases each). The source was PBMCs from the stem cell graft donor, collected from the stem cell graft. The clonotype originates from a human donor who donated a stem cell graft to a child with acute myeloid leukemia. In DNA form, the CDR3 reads TGTGCCAGCAGTCCCCCGGGACCCGGCCAAGAGACCCAGTACTTC. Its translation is CASSPPGPGQETQYF.